Listed below are T cell receptor beta chains from one sample, sequenced in a study of T cells in tuberculosis. Assay used: immunoSEQ multiplex PCR; TCRdb lists only in-frame clones, some missing. This sample has 20,000 to 30,000 clones, with about 95% found just once. The sample was PBMCs. All receptors come from a donor aged 10 to 29 with latent tuberculosis or without tuberculosis infection. Both conserved end residues are part of each CDR3. D genes are given only for firm matches. Clone size is given for some rows only: seen once, a few or many times, or a class if the clone is expanded.

V	D	J	size	DNA	CDR3
TRBV14	-	TRBJ2-3	once	TGTGCCAGCAGCCACATCACAGATACGCAGTATTTT	CASSHITDTQYF
TRBV11-2	-	TRBJ2-3	-	TGTGCCAGCCGAAGCCGGCGGGTTACTAACAAAACCACAGATACGCAGTATTTT	CASRSRRVTNKTTDTQYF
TRBV10-3	TRBD1	TRBJ1-2	-	TGTGCCACCGGGGACAGTGATTATGGCTACACCTTC	CATGDSDYGYTF
TRBV6-5	-	TRBJ1-2	-	TGTGCCAGCAGTTCGGGATTTATTAGTGGCTACACCTTC	CASSSGFISGYTF
TRBV12-5	TRBD1	TRBJ1-6	-	TGTGCTAGTGGACCCGAGACAGGGGCCCAGGGGCGATCACCCCTCCACTTT	CASGPETGAQGRSPLHF
TRBV30	-	TRBJ1-3	-	TGTGCCTGGAGCGGGCGGACTTTAACTGGAAACACCATATATTTT	CAWSGRTLTGNTIYF
TRBV29-1	-	TRBJ1-1	-	TGCAGCGGATGGGAGGGGACTGAAGCTTTCTTT	CSGWEGTEAFF
TRBV30	-	TRBJ1-2	-	TGTGCCTGGAGTAACACCTATGGCTACACCTTC	CAWSNTYGYTF
TRBV6-1	TRBD2	TRBJ2-3	-	TGTGCCAGCAGGGAGATAGCGGGGGGCACAGATACGCAGTATTTT	CASREIAGGTDTQYF
TRBV25-1	TRBD1	TRBJ2-7	-	TGTGCCAGCAGTAGACAGGGGTCCTACGAGCAGTACTTC	CASSRQGSYEQYF
TRBV6-6	TRBD1	TRBJ1-2	few	TGTGCCAGCAGTTACTGGGACAGAGGTGACTATGGCTACACCTTC	CASSYWDRGDYGYTF
TRBV7-7	-	TRBJ1-2	once	TGTGCCAGCAGCTTAGATGGGTCCAGGGCAGCTAACTATGGCTACACCTTC	CASSLDGSRAANYGYTF
TRBV5-1	TRBD1	TRBJ2-2	-	TGCGCCAGCAGCTTAAGGGGGCAGGCAACCGGGGAGCTGTTTTTT	CASSLRGQATGELFF
TRBV12-5	-	TRBJ2-2	-	TGTGCTAGTGCCCGGACAGCTCTCGACACCGGGGAGCTGTTTTTT	CASARTALDTGELFF
TRBV4-2	-	TRBJ2-7	-	TGTGCCAGCAGCCAAGAAGGGGGGGGCTCTTCCTACGAGCAGTACTTC	CASSQEGGGSSYEQYF
TRBV5-1	-	TRBJ2-3	-	TGCGCCAGCACCCTCGGGACAAAGACGAGCACAGATACGCAGTATTTT	CASTLGTKTSTDTQYF
TRBV5-4	TRBD2	TRBJ2-3	-	TGTGCCAGCAGTTACCCGGGACTAGCGGTTACTAGCACAGATACGCAGTATTTT	CASSYPGLAVTSTDTQYF
TRBV5-4	-	TRBJ2-7	-	TGTGCCAGCTCAACCGGAGGGACCTACGAGCAGTACTTC	CASSTGGTYEQYF
TRBV11-2	TRBD2	TRBJ2-3	-	TGTGCCAGCAGCTTAGCGGGGGGAAGCACAGATACGCAGTATTTT	CASSLAGGSTDTQYF
TRBV6-5	TRBD1	TRBJ2-2	-	TGTGCCAGCAGTACTGGACAGGATGATACCGGGGAGCTGTTTTTT	CASSTGQDDTGELFF
TRBV6-1	TRBD1	TRBJ1-1	-	TGTGCCAGCAGTGAATTCGGTAGGGGGCAAGACACTGAAGCTTTCTTT	CASSEFGRGQDTEAFF
TRBV7-9	-	TRBJ1-4	-	TGTGCCAGCAGCCTTAGATGGGGCGCGGGGAGGACTAATGAAAAACTGTTTTTT	CASSLRWGAGRTNEKLFF
TRBV29-1	-	TRBJ1-4	-	TGCAGCGCCTCGACAGGAGGTGGTGAAAAACTGTTTTTT	CSASTGGGEKLFF
TRBV2	TRBD1	TRBJ1-2	-	TGTGCCAGCAGTCCCCGGGACAGGGAAGGCTACACCTTC	CASSPRDREGYTF
TRBV4-1	TRBD1	TRBJ1-1	-	TGCGCCAGCAGCCGGCAGGGGGCAGGGGGCGCGGGTGAAGCTTTCTTT	CASSRQGAGGAGEAFF
TRBV14	-	TRBJ1-2	once	TGTGCCAGCGGTTACTTCGGACAGAATGGCTACACCTTC	CASGYFGQNGYTF
TRBV11-2	TRBD2	TRBJ2-1	-	TGTGCCAGCAGGAGGACTAGCGGGGGATCTGAGCAGTTCTTC	CASRRTSGGSEQFF
TRBV28	TRBD1	TRBJ1-2	-	TGTGCCAGCAGGGGACAGAACTATGGCTACACCTTC	CASRGQNYGYTF
TRBV6-6	-	TRBJ1-6	-	TGTGCCAGCAGCATCACGCCAGGCCCAAAAAATTCACCCCTCCACTTT	CASSITPGPKNSPLHF
TRBV6-4	-	TRBJ2-6	-	TGTGCCAGCAAAGGGGACTCTGGGGCCAACGTCCTGACTTTC	CASKGDSGANVLTF
TRBV29-1	-	TRBJ1-4	-	TGCAGCGTTGATTTGGGGGCGGAAAAACTGTTTTTT	CSVDLGAEKLFF
TRBV5-1	-	TRBJ1-6	-	TGCGCCAGCAGCTTGGAGACACAGGGTGGGGGTTCACCCCTCCACTTT	CASSLETQGGGSPLHF
TRBV29-1	-	TRBJ1-2	-	TGCAGCGGTGTCACTAACTATGGCTACACCTTC	CSGVTNYGYTF
TRBV4-1	TRBD2	TRBJ2-1	once	TGCGCCAGCAGCCAGGTGCTAGCGGGAGGGCGTAATGAGCAGTTCTTC	CASSQVLAGGRNEQFF
TRBV2	-	TRBJ1-5	-	TGTGCCAGCAGTGAAGCGGACAGCCTGAATCAGCCCCAGCATTTT	CASSEADSLNQPQHF
TRBV6-6	-	TRBJ2-3	-	TGTGCCAGCAGTGACTCTCTTAGCACAGATACGCAGTATTTT	CASSDSLSTDTQYF
TRBV5-8	-	TRBJ2-6	-	TGTGCCAGCAGATTCTTAGACAGGCCTGGGGCCAACGTCCTGACTTTC	CASRFLDRPGANVLTF
TRBV6-5	-	TRBJ1-5	large	TGTGCCAGCAGCCCCGGGAGCAATCAGCCCCAGCATTTT	CASSPGSNQPQHF
TRBV2	TRBD2	TRBJ2-2	-	TGTGCCAGCAAAGCGGGACTCGTCACCGGGGAGCTGTTTTTT	CASKAGLVTGELFF
TRBV5-6	TRBD1	TRBJ1-6	-	TGTGCCAGCAGCATCAGGGGGACGAGGAACTCACCCCTCCACTTT	CASSIRGTRNSPLHF
TRBV25-1	TRBD1	TRBJ1-5	-	TGTGCCAGCAGTGGACAGGGGGAAATCAATCAGCCCCAGCATTTT	CASSGQGEINQPQHF
TRBV4-1	TRBD2	TRBJ2-3	-	TGCGCCAGCAGCCAAGACGGGGGGGCGGATACGCAGTATTTT	CASSQDGGADTQYF
TRBV6-1	TRBD2	TRBJ2-6	-	TGTGCCAGCAGTGAGGGGGGGACGGCCTCTGTCCTGACTTTC	CASSEGGTASVLTF
TRBV30	TRBD1	TRBJ1-2	-	TGTGCCTGGAACAGGGGAGGATATGGCTACACCTTC	CAWNRGGYGYTF
TRBV4-1	-	TRBJ1-1	-	TGCGCCAGCAGCCAGTATCAGGGGTCCACTGAAGCTTTCTTT	CASSQYQGSTEAFF
TRBV2	TRBD1	TRBJ1-3	-	TGTGCCAGCACCCCCGGACAGGGTGGAAACACCATATATTTT	CASTPGQGGNTIYF
TRBV27	-	TRBJ2-4	once	TGTGCCAGCCAGCGATTGGGGGCCGGCAAAAACATTCAGTACTTC	CASQRLGAGKNIQYF
TRBV10-2	-	TRBJ2-2	few	TGCGCCAGCACCACTACCGCGGGGACCGGGGAGCTGTTTTTT	CASTTTAGTGELFF
TRBV6-5	-	TRBJ2-3	-	TGTGCCAGCAGGGGGACTTCACACCCGCAGTATTTT	CASRGTSHPQYF
TRBV27	-	TRBJ2-1	-	TGTGCCAGCAGTATGACCACAGGGGAGCAGTTCTTC	CASSMTTGEQFF